Listed below are T cell receptor beta chains from one sample, sequenced in a study of cytomegalovirus exposure and HLA in healthy donors. Some clones are missing from TCRdb's copy, which holds only in-frame ones; the method was immunoSEQ multiplex PCR. The data show some 140,000 clones, around 78% seen once. Sequencing was performed on PBMCs. The receptors were gathered from a female donor in good health and CMV-seropositive. CDR3s include the opening cysteine and the closing phenylalanine or tryptophan. The D gene is left open where the match is weak. Clone size is given for some rows only: seen once, a few or many times, or a class if the clone is expanded.

TRBV10-3	NA	NA	TRBJ2-1	TGTGCCATCAGTGAAAAGCGGAATGAGCAGTTCTTC	CAISEKRNEQFF
TRBV19	NA	once	TRBJ2-7	TGTGCCAGTAGTGCCAGGGCGCCCTCCTACGAGCAGTACTTC	CASSARAPSYEQYF
TRBV9	TRBD1	few	TRBJ2-3	TGTGCCAGCAGCGTAGGGACAGGGCTCACAGATACGCAGTATTTT	CASSVGTGLTDTQYF
TRBV6-1	NA	once	TRBJ1-6	TGTGCCAGTACTGTTAGCTCCTATAATTCACCCCTCCACTTT	CASTVSSYNSPLHF
TRBV10-1	NA	NA	TRBJ2-3	TGCGCCAGCAGTGAGTCTCCCGGGGATACGCAGTATTTT	CASSESPGDTQYF
TRBV15	NA	few	TRBJ2-6	TGTGCCACCAGCAGTGACTACGCCGCTGGGGCCAACGTCCTGACTTTC	CATSSDYAAGANVLTF
TRBV11-2	TRBD2	NA	TRBJ2-5	TGTGCCAGCAGCCAAATTAGCGGGCCACAAGAGACCCAGTACTTC	CASSQISGPQETQYF
TRBV11-3	TRBD1	NA	TRBJ2-7	TGTGCCAGCAGCTCGGGACAGGTCAACGAGCAGTACTTC	CASSSGQVNEQYF
TRBV5-4	TRBD1	NA	TRBJ1-2	TGTGCCAGCAGCCTCCGGACAGGGGGCGTCGGCTACACCTTC	CASSLRTGGVGYTF
TRBV7-2	NA	NA	TRBJ2-7	TGTGCCAGCAGCTTAAGTGGGCCCTACGAGCAGTACTTC	CASSLSGPYEQYF
TRBV29-1	NA	NA	TRBJ1-2	TGCAGCGTTGGGCCAGAAAACTATGGCTACACCTTC	CSVGPENYGYTF
TRBV10-3	NA	NA	TRBJ2-3	TGTGCCATCAGTGATAATCTGGTTGAGGGCGAAAATACGCAGTATTTT	CAISDNLVEGENTQYF
TRBV5-1	TRBD1	NA	TRBJ1-1	TGCGCCAGCAGACCCTGGGGTGGGACAGGGGATAACACTGAAGCTTTCTTT	CASRPWGGTGDNTEAFF
TRBV12-5	NA	NA	TRBJ1-3	TGTGCTAGTGGTTTGGTAAGTCCAGGGCAGAGCTCTGGAAACACCATATATTTT	CASGLVSPGQSSGNTIYF
TRBV5-1	NA	NA	TRBJ2-1	TGCGCCAGCAGCTTGGTGGGCAGGGTTAATGATGAGCAGTTCTTC	CASSLVGRVNDEQFF
TRBV30	NA	NA	TRBJ2-3	TGTGCCTGGACACGTCAGGGATTTAGCACAGATACGCAGTATTTT	CAWTRQGFSTDTQYF
TRBV7-3	TRBD2	NA	TRBJ2-5	TGTGCCAGCAGCTTAAAGCGGGGGGATCAAGAGACCCAGTACTTC	CASSLKRGDQETQYF
TRBV6-5	NA	NA	TRBJ1-2	TGTGCCAGCAGACGTACGTCTCGGCAGGGCTATGGCTACACCTTC	CASRRTSRQGYGYTF
TRBV7-9	NA	NA	TRBJ1-5	TGTGCCAGCAGCTCAGACCGGGACACCTTAGTGGAGTCCCAGCATTTT	CASSSDRDTLVESQHF